Below, 7 T cell receptor beta chains from the same sample are listed, as sequenced in a study of blood T cell repertoires in COVID-19. Only in-frame clones appear in the TCRdb table, and some are missing; sequencing was by immunoSEQ multiplex PCR. Found here are 470,000 or so clones, 80% to 90% of them singletons; the top ten hold 4% to 5.5%. The sequenced material came from peripheral blood. The receptors were sampled from a woman aged 25 to 39 with acute or convalescent COVID-19.

The sample holds a few counts of this clone. Here the CDR3 DNA reads TGTGCCAGCAGTAACTCGGGGGGTTATAATTCACCCCTCCACTTT. Translating gives CASSNSGGYNSPLHF. The chain recombines TRBV28 with TRBJ1-6; maybe TRBD1 (5 bases). The length of the CDR3 is 15 residues. The germline V gene has CDR1 MDHEN and CDR2 SYDVKM. Trimming took off 5 bases at V and 4 bases at J, with 12 bases between the two ends.

V usage is TRBV9 and J usage is TRBJ1-2, with a weak D call TRBD1 (6 bases). In germline, CDR1 is SGDLS, CDR2 YYNGEE. CDR3 size: 15 residues. V lost 4 bases and J 7 bases, leaving 20 bases between the germline ends. CDR3 DNA: TGTGCCAGCAGCCCCACCGGGGGGCAGGGGTCTGGCTACACCTTC. Its translation: CASSPTGGQGSGYTF. Variable domain in full (rest from reference TRBV9 and TRBJ1-2): DSGVTQTPKHLITATGQRVTLRCSPRSGDLSVYWYQQSLDQGLQFLIQYYNGEERAKGNILERFSAQQFPDLHSELNLSSLELGDSALYFCASSPTGGQGSGYTFGSGTRLTVV.

V usage is TRBV24-1 and J usage is TRBJ2-5, with 8 bases that match TRBD2. This CDR3 is 14 amino acids long. After removal of 4 bases from V and 7 bases from J, the junction contained 7 bases not matched to a gene. Germline assignment: CDR1 KGHDR and CDR2 SFDVKD. CDR3 residues: CATSDSGLGGTQYF. The CDR3 coding sequence is TGTGCCACCAGTGACTCGGGACTAGGCGGGACCCAGTACTTC.

The genes are TRBV11-2 and TRBJ1-1; 7 bases match TRBD1. Germline V CDR1 and CDR2: SGHAT, FQNNGV. The CDR3 consists of 14 residues. J lost 5 bases, V lost 5 bases, and 8 bases had no gene match. CDR3 residues: CASSPWTGGTEAFF. In nucleotides, the CDR3 is TGTGCCAGCAGCCCCTGGACAGGCGGAACTGAAGCTTTCTTT.

The V and J genes are TRBV2 and TRBJ1-5, with D unresolved. The CDR3 length is 13 residues. V dropped 6 bases and J dropped 0 bases, with 6 bases sitting between them. CDR1 is SNHLY and CDR2 is FYNNEI in the germline V gene. This CDR3 reads CASRVYSNQPQHF. In nucleotides, the CDR3 is TGTGCCAGCAGGGTCTATAGCAATCAGCCCCAGCATTTT.

A word on this clone: This sample also contains other DNA sequences that code for the same CDR3. The chain has TRBV9 and TRBJ2-7, with TRBD2 matching over 10 bases. Germline CDR1 is SGDLS and CDR2 is YYNGEE. The CDR3 loop spans 16 amino acids. The ends lost 0 bases at V and 4 bases at J; junction bases unmatched: 7. As DNA, the CDR3 is TGTGCCAGCAGCGTAGGAGCTAGCGGGGGCCCTTACGAGCAGTACTTC. This translates into CASSVGASGGPYEQYF.

The chain combines TRBV27 with TRBJ2-6; 10 bases line up with TRBD1. CDR3 length: 18 residues. Trimming removed 5 bases from V and 0 bases from J; junction bases left unmatched: 7. Germline V gene lookup returns CDR1 MNHEY and CDR2 SMNVEV (reference sequence). The CDR3 sequence: CASSGRDRGYSGANVLTF. CDR3 sequence (DNA): TGTGCCAGCAGTGGGCGGGACAGGGGATACTCTGGGGCCAACGTCCTGACTTTC.